This T cell receptor beta chain was profiled in a study of T cell responses to AZD1222 COVID-19 vaccine. Study-wide findings and caveats: Targeting of unmutated variant regions was reportedly seen in nearly half of spike-specific TCRs. Only a handful of AZD1222 recipients were seropositive at baseline. Recipients of two AZD1222 doses showed rising Spike-specific TCR breadth and depth.

Of note for this clone: Its cognate antigen is unknown.

Trimming removed 7 bases from V and 0 bases from J, with 6 bases in between. This CDR3 contains 11 residues. Germline V gene data show CDR1 as DFQATT and CDR2 as SNEGSKA (reference sequence). The method was immunoSEQ multiplex PCR; TCRdb's version includes in-frame clones alone and lacks a portion of them. The sample includes over 100,000 clones, 94% seen only once; the top ten take 6.6%. V is TRBV20-1 and J is TRBJ1-1, with D hard to call. The sample was peripheral blood, taken on day 0 of AZD1222 vaccination. The sequence derives from an adult in good health. CDR3 DNA sequence: TGCAGTGTTATTATGAACACTGAAGCTTTCTTT. Amino acid sequence: CSVIMNTEAFF.